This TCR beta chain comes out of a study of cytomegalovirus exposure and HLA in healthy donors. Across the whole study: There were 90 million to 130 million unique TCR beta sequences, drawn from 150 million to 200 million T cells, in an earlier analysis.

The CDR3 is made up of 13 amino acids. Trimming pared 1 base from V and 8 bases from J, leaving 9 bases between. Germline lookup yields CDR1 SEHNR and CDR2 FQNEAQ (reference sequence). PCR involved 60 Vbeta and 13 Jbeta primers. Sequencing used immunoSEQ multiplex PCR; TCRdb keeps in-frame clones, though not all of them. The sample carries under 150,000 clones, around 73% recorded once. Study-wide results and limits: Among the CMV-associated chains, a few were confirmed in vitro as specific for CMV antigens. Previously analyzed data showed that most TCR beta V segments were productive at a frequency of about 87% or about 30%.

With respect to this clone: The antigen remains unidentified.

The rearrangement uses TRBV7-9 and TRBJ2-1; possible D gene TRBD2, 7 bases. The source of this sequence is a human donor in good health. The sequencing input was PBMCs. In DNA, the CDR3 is TGTGCCAGCAGCTTAGTCGGGGGGCATGAGCAGTTCTTC. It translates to CASSLVGGHEQFF.